Following are 30 T cell receptor beta chains from one sample sequenced in a study of blood T cell repertoires in COVID-19. Profiled with immunoSEQ multiplex PCR; TCRdb holds only in-frame clones, not every one. Of 250,000 to 350,000 clones listed, about nine tenths are singletons. The sample taken for sequencing was peripheral blood. These receptors all come from a man younger than 30 with active or convalescent COVID-19.

About this clone: One end of the junction is discordant with germline, which a read error may explain. The chain is built from TRBV7-3 and TRBJ1-1, with D maybe TRBD1 (5 bases). There are 13 residues in the CDR3. The germline CDR1 and CDR2 sequences are SGHTA and FQGTGA. CDR3 sequence reads: CASSEEPHQGIVF. CDR3 sequence (DNA): TGTGCCAGCAGCGAAGAACCTCATCAGGGAATTGTCTTT.

J is TRBJ2-1 and V is TRBV19; D gene unclear. Trimming removed 1 base from V and 10 bases from J, with 14 bases in between. The germline V gene has CDR1 LNHDA and CDR2 SQIVND (reference sequence). This CDR3 region has 14 residues. The CDR3 region is CASSIGVRHVEQFF. CDR3 nucleotides: TGTGCCAGTAGTATAGGAGTCCGACATGTGGAGCAGTTCTTC.

The chain recombines TRBV28 with TRBJ1-2, with 7 nucleotides matching TRBD1. Germline CDR1 reads MDHEN; CDR2 reads SYDVKM. Trimming cost V 4 bases and J 1 base; bases outside gene matches: 9. The CDR3 is 16 amino acids. CDR3 nucleotide sequence: TGTGCCAGCAGTTCTAGACAGGGAAGAATTAACTATGGCTACACCTTC. Amino acid sequence: CASSSRQGRINYGYTF.

The chain recombines TRBV28 with TRBJ1-1, with 7 bases fitting TRBD1. V lost 6 bases, J lost 5 bases, and 21 bases stayed unmatched. CDR1 and CDR2 (germline): MDHEN, SYDVKM. The CDR3 has 18 residues. DNA of the CDR3: TGTGCCAGCAGCCCCCAGGAGACAGGGTACCCAGGAGGAACTGAAGCTTTCTTT. As protein: CASSPQETGYPGGTEAFF.

The chain uses TRBV10-2 and TRBJ1-1; no clear D. The V gene lost 3 bases and the J gene lost 1 base, with 12 bases spanning the gap. Per the germline V gene, CDR1 is WSHSY and CDR2 is SAAADI. There are 15 residues in the CDR3. CDR3 DNA sequence: TGCGCCAGCAGTGACCAACGACTAGGGAACACTGAAGCTTTCTTT. Protein sequence: CASSDQRLGNTEAFF.

This sequence joins TRBV5-1 and TRBJ1-3; the D is unclear. The CDR3 has 13 amino acids. V lost 7 bases to trimming and J lost 2 bases, with 10 bases between them. The germline CDR1 and CDR2 sequences are SGHRS and YFSETQ. The CDR3 coding sequence is TGCGCCAGCCACTCCTTAACTGGAAACACCATATATTTT. Its protein is CASHSLTGNTIYF.

This clone was seen more than once but under ten times. The chain has TRBV10-3 and TRBJ2-2; D may be TRBD1 (6 bases). Germline CDR1 and CDR2: ENHRY and SYGVKD. V was cut by 8 bases and J by 6 bases, with 22 bases left in between. The CDR3 has 16 residues. For the CDR3, the DNA is TGTGCCATCGGACCAGAGACAGGCCCGCGGGCCGGGGAGCTGTTTTTT. Its translation is CAIGPETGPRAGELFF.

V usage is TRBV2 and J usage is TRBJ2-5; 9 bases fit TRBD2. The germline CDR1 and CDR2 sequences are SNHLY and FYNNEI. V lost 2 bases to trimming and J lost 7 bases; unmatched junction nucleotides: 11. This CDR3 region has 16 residues. The CDR3 spells CASSERASGNLVTQYF. The CDR3, as DNA: TGTGCCAGCAGTGAAAGGGCTAGCGGGAACCTGGTGACCCAGTACTTC.

The rearrangement uses TRBV28 and TRBJ2-1, with 8 bases matching TRBD2. Trimming removed 5 bases from V and 8 bases from J; junction bases left unmatched: 11. Per germline, CDR1 MDHEN and CDR2 SYDVKM. This CDR3 has 15 amino acids. The CDR3 region is CASSSPGLGSHEQFF. The DNA of the CDR3 is TGTGCCAGCAGTAGTCCGGGACTAGGATCGCATGAGCAGTTCTTC.

The gene calls are TRBV20-1 and TRBJ2-7, with TRBD2 as a possible D gene (6 bases). Germline CDR1 DFQATT, CDR2 SNEGSKA (reference sequence). The CDR3 loop spans 13 amino acids. Trimming took off 3 bases at V and 3 bases at J, with 12 bases between the two ends. CDR3 nucleotide sequence: TGCAGTGCTAGTTCCGGGAGTGTCTACGAGCAGTACTTC. It codes for CSASSGSVYEQYF.

In this sample, this clone turned up a few times. The CDR3 is CASTNRIIGSEKLFF. In DNA, the CDR3 is TGTGCCAGCACCAACCGGATCATCGGGAGTGAAAAACTGTTTTTT. The J gene is TRBJ1-4, the V gene TRBV28; no firm D call. Looked up from germline, CDR1 is MDHEN and CDR2 is SYDVKM. Trimming left V 7 bases short and J 7 bases short, with 19 bases between. This CDR3 has 15 residues.

The genes are TRBV10-2 and TRBJ2-1; TRBD2 matches 7 bases. Germline-derived CDR1 and CDR2 are WSHSY and SAAADI. CDR3 size: 13 residues. The junction had 3 bases not matched to a gene; V was cut back by 7 bases and J by 3 bases. CDR3 protein: CASTVAGYNEQFF. CDR3 coding DNA: TGCGCCAGCACAGTAGCGGGCTACAATGAGCAGTTCTTC.

The chain recombines TRBV7-9 with TRBJ2-3; 9 bases are shared with TRBD1. The CDR3 runs to 18 residues. Per germline, CDR1 SEHNR and CDR2 FQNEAQ (reference sequence). Losses at the gene ends were 5 bases for V and 1 base for J; bases not matched to a gene: 13. The CDR3 is CASSTGTGQFGGTDTQYF. The CDR3 coding sequence is TGTGCCAGCAGCACCGGGACAGGGCAGTTTGGTGGCACAGATACGCAGTATTTT.

DNA of the CDR3: TGTGCCAGCAGCGCCCAACCTACAGGAGTTACCGGGGAGCTGTTTTTT. It translates to CASSAQPTGVTGELFF. The J gene is TRBJ2-2, the V gene TRBV9, with D maybe TRBD1 (5 bases). V lost 3 bases, J lost 5 bases, and 17 bases lay in between. The CDR3 sequence is 16 residues long. The germline CDR1 and CDR2 sequences are SGDLS and YYNGEE. The full variable domain, with the rest looked up from reference TRBV9 and TRBJ2-2, is DSGVTQTPKHLITATGQRVTLRCSPRSGDLSVYWYQQSLDQGLQFLIQYYNGEERAKGNILERFSAQQFPDLHSELNLSSLELGDSALYFCASSAQPTGVTGELFFGEGSRLTVL.

The chain uses TRBV7-2 and TRBJ1-2; TRBD1 matches at 7 bases. The CDR3 consists of 15 residues. From germline, CDR1 is SGHTA and CDR2 FQGNSA. The J segment lost 4 bases and the V segment lost 2 bases, leaving 7 bases of the junction unmatched. CDR3 sequence: CASSLQRDSPYGYTF. The DNA for the CDR3 is TGTGCCAGCAGCTTACAAAGGGACAGCCCCTATGGCTACACCTTC.

The chain carries TRBV27 and TRBJ1-1; D is possibly TRBD1 (5 bases). Germline V gene lookup returns CDR1 MNHEY and CDR2 SMNVEV (reference sequence). V lost 8 bases and J lost 0, with 13 bases in between. The CDR3 spans 14 residues. CDR3 sequence (DNA): TGTGCCAGCGGGGGGTCGTACCTGAACACTGAAGCTTTCTTT. Translation: CASGGSYLNTEAFF.

The CDR3 DNA follows: TGTGCCAGCGCACAGGGGTTACTCGATGCGGTCTCTGGAAACACCATATATTTT. It yields the protein CASAQGLLDAVSGNTIYF. The chain combines TRBV2 with TRBJ1-3, with TRBD1 matching over 7 bases. The CDR3 spans 18 residues. J lost 0 bases, V lost 8 bases, and 16 bases had no gene match. The germline CDR1 and CDR2 sequences are SNHLY and FYNNEI.

CDR3 loop: CASSPLAGGPREQFF. The DNA of the CDR3 is TGTGCCAGCAGCCCACTAGCGGGGGGGCCGAGAGAGCAGTTCTTC. The chain combines TRBV6-5 with TRBJ2-1, with 13 bases matching TRBD2. V lost 6 bases to trimming and J lost 10 bases; unmatched junction nucleotides: 9. Looked up from germline, CDR1 is MNHEY and CDR2 is SVGAGI. The CDR3 runs 15 residues.

This chain links TRBV9 with TRBJ2-7; D might be TRBD2 (7 bases). The CDR3 runs 16 residues. Trimming cost V 3 bases and J 3 bases, with 19 bases left between them. Germline CDR1 is SGDLS and CDR2 is YYNGEE. In nucleotides, the CDR3 is TGTGCCAGCAGCGGTAGGGGGAGGGCAGTAGACTACGAGCAGTACTTC. Translation gives CASSGRGRAVDYEQYF. The full variable domain, rest sourced from reference TRBV9 and TRBJ2-7, is DSGVTQTPKHLITATGQRVTLRCSPRSGDLSVYWYQQSLDQGLQFLIQYYNGEERAKGNILERFSAQQFPDLHSELNLSSLELGDSALYFCASSGRGRAVDYEQYFGPGTRLTVT.

The CDR3 coding sequence is TGTGCCAGCAGCTTATCTGGGACTAGCGGGAGAGTCTACAATGAGCAGTTCTTC. Translating gives CASSLSGTSGRVYNEQFF. J is TRBJ2-1 and V is TRBV7-3; 14 bases map to TRBD2. Germline CDR1 and CDR2: SGHTA and FQGTGA. The CDR3 is made up of 18 amino acids. Trimming took 2 bases from V and 3 from J; bases not matched to a gene: 6.

CDR3 nucleotides: TGTGCCATCGATAGCGGGGCTAATGAAAAACTGTTTTTT. Protein product: CAIDSGANEKLFF. The chain combines TRBV28 with TRBJ1-4; D remains ambiguous. Germline V gene sequence: CDR1 MDHEN, CDR2 SYDVKM. Trimming stripped 10 bases from V and 3 bases from J, with 12 bases between. This CDR3 has 13 amino acids.

The chain carries TRBV4-2 and TRBJ2-7; 14 nucleotides line up with TRBD2. CDR3 length equals 15 residues. The ends lost 3 bases at V and 6 bases at J; junction bases unmatched: 4. Germline V gene lookup returns CDR1 LGHNA and CDR2 YNFKEQ. In nucleotides, the CDR3 is TGTGCCAGCAGCCATCGGGGACTAGCGGGAGCCGAGCAGTACTTC. Translated: CASSHRGLAGAEQYF.

The V and J genes are TRBV27 and TRBJ2-1; 7 nucleotides agree with TRBD2. V dropped 5 bases and J dropped 0; count of bases not matched to a gene: 4. Germline loops: CDR1 MNHEY, CDR2 SMNVEV (reference sequence). The CDR3 is 15 residues long. This CDR3 is CASSRTSGSYNEQFF. CDR3 DNA sequence: TGTGCCAGCAGTAGGACTAGTGGCTCCTACAATGAGCAGTTCTTC.

This chain links TRBV7-9 with TRBJ1-1; 7 bases are a match to TRBD1. Germline V lookup: CDR1 SEHNR, CDR2 FQNEAQ (reference sequence). The CDR3 runs 12 residues. V gave up 10 bases and J gave up 4 bases; unmatched junction bases: 6. DNA for the CDR3: TGTGCCATCCGAGACAGGGCCACTGAAGCTTTCTTT. It translates to CAIRDRATEAFF.

This chain joins TRBV6-5 and TRBJ1-3, with unresolved D. The CDR3 sequence is 13 residues long. Germline V CDR1 and CDR2: MNHEY, SVGAGI. V was shortened by 8 bases and J by 0 bases, with 8 bases between the two germline ends. The CDR3 here is CASRSVSGNTIYF. CDR3 in DNA: TGTGCCAGCCGTTCTGTCTCTGGAAACACCATATATTTT.

The gene calls are TRBV27 and TRBJ2-1; D gene ambiguous. V lost 2 bases to trimming and J lost 3 bases, with 8 bases between them. Germline V CDR1 and CDR2: MNHEY, SMNVEV (reference sequence). The CDR3 is made up of 14 amino acids. The CDR3 bases are TGTGCCAGCAGTTTAAGGCGGAACTACAATGAGCAGTTCTTC. It is translated as CASSLRRNYNEQFF.

The rearrangement joins TRBV4-1 to TRBJ2-5; 7 bases match TRBD2. The CDR3 is 14 amino acids. V lost 4 bases to trimming and J lost 5 bases; unmatched junction nucleotides: 7. In germline, CDR1 is MGHRA, CDR2 YSYEKL. CDR3 residues: CASSLKGREETQYF. For the CDR3, the DNA is TGCGCCAGCAGCCTTAAGGGGAGGGAGGAGACCCAGTACTTC.

The chain combines TRBV28 with TRBJ1-5; possible D gene TRBD1, 6 bases. V was trimmed by 7 bases and J by 6 bases, leaving 16 bases between them. The CDR3 runs to 14 residues. Germline V lookup: CDR1 MDHEN, CDR2 SYDVKM. This CDR3 is CASTSTGGSQPQHF. CDR3 coding DNA: TGTGCCAGCACCTCGACAGGAGGTAGTCAGCCCCAGCATTTT.

CDR3 amino acids: CASSFLPPPVLEKLFF. CDR3 DNA: TGTGCCAGCAGTTTTCTTCCCCCCCCGGTGTTGGAAAAACTGTTTTTT. This chain connects TRBV27 to TRBJ1-4; no firm D call. Trimming stripped 3 bases from V and 8 bases from J, with 19 bases between. The germline V gene has CDR1 MNHEY and CDR2 SMNVEV (reference sequence). The CDR3 length is 16 residues.

V gene TRBV7-9 combines with J gene TRBJ2-7; D is uncertain. CDR1 SEHNR and CDR2 FQNEAQ come from the germline V gene (reference sequence). The ends were cut back, 3 bases at V and 4 bases at J, with 7 bases in the middle. This CDR3 comprises 12 residues. The CDR3 bases are TGTGCCAGCAGCTTTAGTCCTTACGAGCAGTACTTC. Translated, it gives CASSFSPYEQYF.